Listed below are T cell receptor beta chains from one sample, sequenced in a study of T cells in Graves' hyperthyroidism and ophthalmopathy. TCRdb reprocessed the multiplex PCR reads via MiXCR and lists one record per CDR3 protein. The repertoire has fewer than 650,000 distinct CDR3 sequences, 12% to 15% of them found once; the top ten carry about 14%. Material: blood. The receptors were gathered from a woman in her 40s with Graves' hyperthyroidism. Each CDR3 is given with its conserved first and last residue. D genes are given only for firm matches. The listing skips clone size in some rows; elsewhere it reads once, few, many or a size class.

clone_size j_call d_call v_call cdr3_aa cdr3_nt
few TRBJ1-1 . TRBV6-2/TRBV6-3 CASGTRRYMNTEAFF TGTGCCAGCGGAACAAGACGGTACATGAACACTGAAGCTTTCTTT
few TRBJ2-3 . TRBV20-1 CSVSADTQYF TGCAGTGTATCGGCAGATACGCAGTATTTT
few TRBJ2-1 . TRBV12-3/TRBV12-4 CASTWDVLSSYNEQFF TGTGCCAGCACTTGGGACGTGCTGAGCTCCTACAATGAGCAGTTCTTC
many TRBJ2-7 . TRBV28 CASRDPSYEQYF TGTGCCAGCAGGGATCCAAGTTACGAGCAGTACTTC
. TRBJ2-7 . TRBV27 CASSPGGSYYEQYF TGTGCCAGCAGTCCAGGGGGGTCATACTACGAGCAGTACTTC
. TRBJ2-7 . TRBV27 CASSFSPERDFYEQYF TGTGCCAGCAGTTTTAGCCCCGAGAGGGACTTTTACGAGCAGTACTTC
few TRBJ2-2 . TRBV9 CASSVFKGFRGDTGELFF TGTGCCAGCAGCGTCTTTAAGGGGTTCAGAGGCGACACCGGGGAGCTGTTTTTT
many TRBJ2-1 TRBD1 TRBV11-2 CASSLLDRGYHEQFF TGTGCCAGCAGCCTACTAGACAGGGGGTACCATGAGCAGTTCTTC
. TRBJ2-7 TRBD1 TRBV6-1 CASSRHGQGSSYEQYF TGTGCCAGCAGCCGCCATGGACAGGGGAGCTCCTACGAGCAGTACTTC
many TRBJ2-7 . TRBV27 CASGTSQYEQYF TGTGCCAGCGGGACAAGCCAGTATGAGCAGTACTTC
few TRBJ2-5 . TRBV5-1 CASSIWQETQYF TGCGCCAGCAGCATCTGGCAAGAGACCCAGTACTTC
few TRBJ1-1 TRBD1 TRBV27 CASSLGTGTENTEAFF TGTGCCAGCAGTTTAGGGACCGGGACAGAGAACACTGAAGCTTTCTTT
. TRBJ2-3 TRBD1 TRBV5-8 CASSPGTGLTDTQYF TGTGCCAGCAGTCCCGGGACAGGGCTGACAGATACGCAGTATTTT
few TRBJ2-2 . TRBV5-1 CASSLDENTGELFF TGCGCCAGCAGCTTGGACGAGAACACCGGGGAGCTGTTTTTT
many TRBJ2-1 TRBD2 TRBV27 CASRREGPHNEQFF TGTGCCAGCAGGCGGGAGGGCCCGCACAATGAGCAGTTCTTC
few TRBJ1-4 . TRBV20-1 CSAIGAGIYNEKLFF TGCAGTGCAATAGGGGCCGGGATCTATAATGAAAAACTGTTTTTT
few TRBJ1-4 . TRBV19 CASSGSTMDEKLFF TGTGCCAGTTCGGGGAGTACAATGGATGAAAAACTGTTTTTT
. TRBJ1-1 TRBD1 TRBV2 CASSGDRESSAFF TGTGCCAGCAGTGGAGACAGGGAGTCGTCGGCTTTCTTT
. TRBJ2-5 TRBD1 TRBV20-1 CSARSYGTGRETQYF TGCAGTGCTAGAAGTTACGGGACAGGGCGAGAGACCCAGTACTTC
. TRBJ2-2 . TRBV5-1 CASSSPGFDTGELFF TGCGCCAGCAGCTCACCGGGCTTTGACACCGGGGAGCTGTTTTTT
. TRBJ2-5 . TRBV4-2 CASSPVLQSDGGETQYF TGTGCCAGCAGCCCCGTTCTACAGTCGGACGGCGGGGAGACCCAGTACTTC
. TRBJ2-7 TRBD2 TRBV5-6 CASSLRGRAAEQYF TGTGCCAGCAGCTTGCGAGGGAGGGCCGCCGAGCAGTACTTC
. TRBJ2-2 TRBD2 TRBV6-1 CASSPGPRSGIVTGELFF TGTGCCAGCAGTCCCGGGCCACGGAGCGGGATAGTCACCGGGGAGCTGTTTTTT
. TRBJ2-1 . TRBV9 CASSATRGGGNNEQFF TGTGCCAGCAGCGCCACCCGCGGGGGCGGGAACAATGAGCAGTTCTTC
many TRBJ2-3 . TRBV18 CASSPSQATSTDTQYF TGTGCCAGCTCACCAAGTCAGGCAACTAGCACAGATACGCAGTATTTT
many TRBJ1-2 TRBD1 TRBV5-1 CASSLGTGAGGYTF TGCGCCAGCAGCTTAGGGACAGGGGCCGGTGGCTACACCTTC